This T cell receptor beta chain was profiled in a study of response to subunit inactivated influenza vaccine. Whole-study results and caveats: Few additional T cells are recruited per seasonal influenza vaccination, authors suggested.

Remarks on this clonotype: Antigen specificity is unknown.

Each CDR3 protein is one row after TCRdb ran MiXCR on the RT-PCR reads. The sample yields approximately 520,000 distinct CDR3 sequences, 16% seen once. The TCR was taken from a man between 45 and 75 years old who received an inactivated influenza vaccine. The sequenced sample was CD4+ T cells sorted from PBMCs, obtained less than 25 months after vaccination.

The CDR3 DNA follows: TGTGCCAGCAGAACATTTGGCTCTGAGCAGTTCTTC. This translates into CASRTFGSEQFF. The chain recombines TRBV2 with TRBJ2-1; D is unresolved. The CDR3 length is 12 residues. Trimming cost V 6 bases and J 9 bases, with 12 bases left between them. Germline V gene lookup returns CDR1 SNHLY and CDR2 FYNNEI.